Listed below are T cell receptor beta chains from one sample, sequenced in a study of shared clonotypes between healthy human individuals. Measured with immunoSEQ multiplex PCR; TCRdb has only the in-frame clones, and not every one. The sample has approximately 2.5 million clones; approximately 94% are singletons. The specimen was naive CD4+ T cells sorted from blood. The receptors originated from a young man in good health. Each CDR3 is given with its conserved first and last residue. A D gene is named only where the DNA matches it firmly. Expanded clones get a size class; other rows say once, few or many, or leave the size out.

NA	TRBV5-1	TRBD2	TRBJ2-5	CASSLEASGKETQYF	TGCGCCAGCAGCTTGGAGGCTAGCGGGAAAGAGACCCAGTACTTC
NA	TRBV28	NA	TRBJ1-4	CASSSPGRRDEKLFF	TGTGCCAGCAGTTCCCCTGGTAGGAGGGATGAAAAACTGTTTTTT
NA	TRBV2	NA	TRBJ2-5	CASSWGEQETQYF	TGTGCCAGCAGTTGGGGGGAACAAGAGACCCAGTACTTC
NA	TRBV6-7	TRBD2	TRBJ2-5	CASSPRLAGKETQYF	TGTGCCAGCAGTCCCCGACTAGCGGGAAAAGAGACCCAGTACTTC
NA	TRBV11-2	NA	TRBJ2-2	CASSSLGRGGELFF	TGTGCCAGCAGCTCCCTCGGGCGGGGCGGGGAGCTGTTTTTT
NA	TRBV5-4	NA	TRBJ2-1	CASSRALANEQFF	TGTGCCAGCAGCCGCGCGCTAGCTAATGAGCAGTTCTTC
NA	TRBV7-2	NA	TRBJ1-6	CASSGGSSYNSPLHF	TGTGCCAGCAGCGGTGGTAGCTCCTATAATTCACCCCTCCACTTT
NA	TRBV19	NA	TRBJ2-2	CASSIRGPGELFF	TGTGCCAGTAGTATCAGGGGCCCCGGGGAGCTGTTTTTT
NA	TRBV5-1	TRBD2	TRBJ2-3	CASSPIAGGLTDTQYF	TGCGCCAGCAGCCCAATAGCGGGAGGGCTCACAGATACGCAGTATTTT
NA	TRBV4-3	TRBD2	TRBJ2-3	CASSQNDREGPDADTQYF	TGCGCCAGCAGCCAAAACGACCGGGAGGGCCCAGACGCAGATACGCAGTATTTT
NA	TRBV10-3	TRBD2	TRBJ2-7	CAISDGASGSLDEQYF	TGTGCCATCAGTGATGGGGCTAGCGGGAGTCTGGACGAGCAGTACTTC
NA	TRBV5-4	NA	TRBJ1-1	CASSSTGRASHTEAFF	TGTGCCAGCAGCTCGACGGGACGAGCCTCTCACACTGAAGCTTTCTTT
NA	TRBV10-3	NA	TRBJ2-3	CAISEGAPDTQYF	TGTGCCATCAGTGAAGGGGCCCCAGATACGCAGTATTTT
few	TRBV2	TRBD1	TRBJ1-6	CASREGQVAPLHF	TGTGCCAGCAGAGAAGGACAGGTCGCACCCCTCCACTTT
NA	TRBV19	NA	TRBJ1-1	CASSVTVNTEAFF	TGTGCCAGTAGTGTGACGGTGAACACTGAAGCTTTCTTT
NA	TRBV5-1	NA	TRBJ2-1	CASSLGKNEQFF	TGCGCCAGCAGCTTGGGGAAAAATGAGCAGTTCTTC
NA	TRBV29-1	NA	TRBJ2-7	CSVERLQGSYEQYF	TGCAGCGTTGAACGGCTCCAGGGTAGCTACGAGCAGTACTTC
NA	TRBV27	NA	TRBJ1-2	CASTRNGVNLYGYTF	TGTGCCAGCACCAGGAATGGGGTAAACCTCTATGGCTACACCTTC
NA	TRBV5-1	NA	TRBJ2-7	CASSLDGNYEQYF	TGCGCCAGCAGCTTGGACGGGAACTACGAGCAGTACTTC
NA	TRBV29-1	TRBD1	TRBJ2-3	CSVRAGTGLGDTQYF	TGCAGCGTTCGTGCCGGGACAGGGTTGGGGGATACGCAGTATTTT
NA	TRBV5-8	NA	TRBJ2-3	CASTGSTDTQYF	TGTGCCAGCACCGGGAGCACAGATACGCAGTATTTT
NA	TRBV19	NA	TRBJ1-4	CASSWAATNEKLFF	TGTGCCAGTAGTTGGGCAGCAACTAATGAAAAACTGTTTTTT